The present entry profiles one T cell receptor beta chain with its context. Its target is unknown. The sample originates from a study of T cell responses to AZD1222 COVID-19 vaccine. Assay: immunoSEQ multiplex PCR; the TCRdb copy retains only in-frame clones and omits some. Of 100,000 to 120,000 clones listed, about 90% were seen once; the top ten hold under 3.5%. Study-wide results and caveats: Two AZD1222 administrations were followed by greater Spike-specific TCR breadth and depth. The sample set comprised mostly white British donors with more females, and clonal diversity was possibly underestimated.

Germline CDR1 reads ENHRY; CDR2 reads SYGVKD. The ends were cut back, 3 bases at V and 0 bases at J, with 8 bases in the middle. This CDR3 is built from 14 residues. The material sequenced was peripheral blood, taken on day 0 of AZD1222 vaccination. The rearrangement links TRBV10-3 to TRBJ1-1; D is unclear. This TCR came from an adult in good health. CDR3 sequence: CAISEEKMNTEAFF. CDR3 in DNA: TGTGCCATCAGTGAAGAGAAAATGAACACTGAAGCTTTCTTT.